Listed here are 21 T cell receptor beta chains from one sample, sequenced in a study of PD-1 blockade in classical Hodgkin lymphoma. Every patient relapsed after autologous stem cell transplantation, and brentuximab vedotin exposure varied. The study isolated CD8+ T cells from thawed PBMCs by magnetic negative selection. This table comes from immunoSEQ multiplex PCR, and its TCRdb copy is limited to in-frame clones, with some not included. The profile shows 10,000 to 15,000 clones, more than 65% of them singletons. Sequenced here: CD8+ T cells from blood, sampled at baseline. These receptor sequences come from a human donor with classical Hodgkin lymphoma.

This clone was counted once. The V and J genes are TRBV27 and TRBJ2-7; tentatively, D is TRBD1 (5 bases). Germline CDR1 and CDR2: MNHEY and SMNVEV (reference sequence). V was pared by 6 bases and J by 4 bases, with 16 bases between. The CDR3 spans 14 residues. This CDR3 reads CASSAQGSGYEQYF. Here the CDR3 DNA reads TGTGCCAGCAGCGCTCAGGGTAGTGGGTACGAGCAGTACTTC.

The genes are TRBV4-2 and TRBJ2-2; 7 bases match TRBD1. CDR1 and CDR2 from the germline V gene are LGHNA and YNFKEQ. The V segment lost 6 bases and the J segment 4 bases; nucleotides outside the gene matches: 8. The length of the CDR3 is 15 residues. The CDR3 DNA reads TGTGCCAGCAGTCTTATGACAGGGACCACCGGGGAGCTGTTTTTT. Translation: CASSLMTGTTGELFF.

The chain carries TRBV7-9 and TRBJ2-7; 14 nucleotides match TRBD2. The length of the CDR3 is 16 residues. The junction had 11 bases not matched to a gene; V was cut back by 5 bases and J by 8 bases. Germline V gives CDR1 SEHNR, CDR2 FQNEAQ (reference sequence). DNA of the CDR3: TGTGCCAGCAGCGAAGGGACTAGCGGGGGAAACTGGAAGCAGTACTTC. As protein: CASSEGTSGGNWKQYF.

In DNA form, the CDR3 reads TGTGCCAGCAGTTTATCTGGACAGCTCACAGATACGCAGTATTTT. Translating it yields CASSLSGQLTDTQYF. The J gene is TRBJ2-3, the V gene TRBV27; TRBD1 is a possible D gene (6 bases). This CDR3 comprises 15 residues. Trimming pared 0 bases from V and 2 bases from J, leaving 9 bases between. Germline V lookup: CDR1 MNHEY, CDR2 SMNVEV (reference sequence).

This chain links TRBV4-2 with TRBJ2-3, with 7 positions matching TRBD2. The CDR3 totals 16 residues. Germline V gene sequence: CDR1 LGHNA, CDR2 YNFKEQ. The V segment lost 0 bases and the J segment 3 bases; nucleotides outside the gene matches: 6. CDR3 loop: CASSQDPSGATDTQYF. The CDR3 DNA reads TGTGCCAGCAGCCAAGATCCGAGCGGGGCAACAGATACGCAGTATTTT.

The chain combines TRBV28 with TRBJ2-7, with D unresolved. The CDR3 extends over 14 amino acids. Germline-derived CDR1 and CDR2 are MDHEN and SYDVKM. V was trimmed by 4 bases and J by 1 base, leaving 11 bases between them. CDR3 in DNA: TGTGCCAGCAGTTCAACGACTGAATCCTACGAGCAGTACTTC. This codes for CASSSTTESYEQYF.

This clone has a handful of counts. The genes are TRBV28 and TRBJ1-5, with TRBD1 identical over 9 bases. V was clipped by 6 bases and J by 6 bases; unmatched bases: 9. The length of the CDR3 is 15 residues. Germline CDR1 is MDHEN and CDR2 is SYDVKM. The CDR3 DNA sequence: TGTGCCAGCAGGTCCCTTACAGGGGGCGGTCAGCCCCAGCATTTT. Residues: CASRSLTGGGQPQHF.

This sequence joins TRBV6-5 and TRBJ2-3; the D is unclear. The germline gives CDR1 MNHEY, CDR2 SVGAGI. Trimming stripped 2 bases from V and 2 bases from J, with 5 bases between. CDR3 length equals 13 residues. CDR3 amino acids: CASSYTLTDTQYF. CDR3 DNA sequence: TGTGCCAGCAGTTACACCCTCACAGATACGCAGTATTTT.

The chain recombines TRBV6-6 with TRBJ1-5; D ambiguous. The germline V gene encodes CDR1 MNHNY and CDR2 SVGAGI (reference sequence). Trimming removed 2 bases at V and 2 bases at J, with 7 bases between. The CDR3 totals 14 residues. CDR3 in amino acids: CASSYTGGNQPQHF. Here the CDR3 DNA reads TGTGCCAGCAGTTACACCGGGGGCAATCAGCCCCAGCATTTT.

This chain links TRBV7-9 with TRBJ2-7; D unclear. Germline V CDR1 and CDR2: SEHNR, FQNEAQ (reference sequence). V lost 6 bases and J lost 3, with 12 bases in between. This CDR3 contains 13 residues. The CDR3, as DNA: TGTGCCAGCAGGGGGTGGCCCGACTACGAGCAGTACTTC. Protein: CASRGWPDYEQYF.

The rearrangement links TRBV6-5 to TRBJ1-3, with D unresolved. This CDR3 is 15 amino acids long. V was shortened by 0 bases and J by 0 bases, with 6 bases between the two germline ends. The V gene's germline CDR1 is MNHEY and CDR2 SVGAGI. Written as DNA, the CDR3 is TGTGCCAGCAGTTACTCGGCAGACTCTGGAAACACCATATATTTT. Translated, it gives CASSYSADSGNTIYF.

V usage is TRBV4-1 and J usage is TRBJ2-5; D gene uncertain. The germline V gene encodes CDR1 MGHRA and CDR2 YSYEKL. Trimming took off 0 bases at V and 1 base at J, with 18 bases between the two ends. The CDR3 consists of 18 residues. The CDR3 coding sequence is TGCGCCAGCAGCCAAGATTGGGTCGACTTCTCCATCCAAGAGACCCAGTACTTC. Protein sequence: CASSQDWVDFSIQETQYF.

The chain employs TRBV9 and TRBJ1-3, with no clear D. Germline CDR1 SGDLS, CDR2 YYNGEE. Trimming stripped 4 bases from V and 4 bases from J, with 12 bases between. CDR3 size: 14 residues. The CDR3 spells CASSPHPVGNTIYF. CDR3 nucleotides: TGTGCCAGCAGCCCTCACCCTGTCGGAAACACCATATATTTT.

The rearrangement joins TRBV15 to TRBJ2-3, with 9 nucleotides matching TRBD2. CDR1 is LNHNV, CDR2 YYDKDF, per germline (reference sequence). The CDR3 sequence is 15 residues long. V trimming: 1 base; J trimming: 4 bases; junction bases outside the gene matches: 3. CDR3 residues: CATSRVASGADTQYF. The DNA for the CDR3 is TGTGCCACCAGCAGAGTGGCTAGCGGGGCAGATACGCAGTATTTT.

The table lists this clone with a count of one. This chain links TRBV4-1 with TRBJ1-4; weak D call: TRBD1 (5 bases). Trimming shortened V by 1 base and J by 8 bases, and 11 bases separated the two germline ends. CDR1 and CDR2 from the germline V gene are MGHRA and YSYEKL. The CDR3 sequence is 14 residues long. The CDR3 nucleotides are TGCGCCAGCAGCCAAGGAAGGGGTTGGGAAAAACTGTTTTTT. It specifies CASSQGRGWEKLFF.

The V and J genes are TRBV13 and TRBJ2-1, with D possibly matching TRBD1 (7 bases). The germline V and J ends were trimmed by 5 bases and 7 bases, with 18 bases remaining between them. Per germline, CDR1 PRHDT and CDR2 FYEKMQ (reference sequence). The CDR3 runs 15 residues. CDR3 bases: TGTGCCAGCAGCACGCCTCCCGCAGGGGGGAATGAGCAGTTCTTC. This encodes CASSTPPAGGNEQFF.

The V and J genes are TRBV2 and TRBJ1-4, with D tentatively TRBD1 (5 bases). The germline gives CDR1 SNHLY, CDR2 FYNNEI. This CDR3 spans 18 amino acids. Trimming stripped 0 bases from V and 3 bases from J, with 17 bases between. CDR3 in amino acids: CASSEASAGLLANEKLFF. In DNA, the CDR3 is TGTGCCAGCAGTGAAGCTTCGGCAGGGCTCTTGGCTAATGAAAAACTGTTTTTT.

The V and J genes are TRBV11-2 and TRBJ2-5, with D possibly being TRBD2 (5 bases). The CDR3 loop spans 15 amino acids. Germline V gene lookup returns CDR1 SGHAT and CDR2 FQNNGV. V was shortened by 1 base and J by 1 base, with 10 bases between the two germline ends. The CDR3 loop reads CASSLVAGLQETQYF. The CDR3 DNA reads as TGTGCCAGCAGCTTAGTTGCGGGTCTCCAAGAGACCCAGTACTTC.

A single count supports this clone. The V and J genes are TRBV27 and TRBJ2-7; D is undetermined. This CDR3 contains 13 residues. Germline-derived CDR1 and CDR2 are MNHEY and SMNVEV (reference sequence). Deletions cut 3 bases from V and 2 bases from J, with 8 bases between. The CDR3 here is CASSFDGAYEQYF. CDR3 bases: TGTGCCAGCAGTTTTGACGGAGCCTACGAGCAGTACTTC.

Only a few counts were recorded for this clone. The genes are TRBV19 and TRBJ1-2; a possible D gene is TRBD1 (6 bases). The V gene's germline CDR1 is LNHDA and CDR2 SQIVND (reference sequence). V was cut by 6 bases and J by 8 bases, with 19 bases left in between. The CDR3 consists of 14 residues. The CDR3, as DNA: TGTGCCAGTAGCCAGGAACAGGGTGGTTACGGCTACACCTTC. Amino acids: CASSQEQGGYGYTF.

In its sample, this clone was seen once. V is TRBV9 and J is TRBJ1-5; a weak D match, TRBD1 (5 bases). Germline V lookup: CDR1 SGDLS, CDR2 YYNGEE. V lost 2 bases and J lost 4, with 10 bases in between. There are 14 residues in the CDR3. The CDR3 DNA reads TGTGCCAGCAGCGTCGGGGGACCAAATCAGCCCCAGCATTTT. Its translation is CASSVGGPNQPQHF.